The 22 T cell receptor beta chains presented below share a single source sample, sequenced in a study of blood T cell repertoires in COVID-19. Sequenced by immunoSEQ multiplex PCR; TCRdb stores in-frame clones only, minus some. The sample includes approximately 200,000 clones, about 81% of them seen just once. What was sequenced was peripheral blood. Receptor source: a woman older than 75 with COVID-19, enrolled during active disease.

V is TRBV15 and J is TRBJ2-5, with 9 bases fitting TRBD1. Losses at the gene ends were 4 bases for V and 1 base for J; bases not matched to a gene: 4. The germline gives CDR1 LNHNV, CDR2 YYDKDF (reference sequence). The CDR3 extends over 15 amino acids. The CDR3 region has the DNA TGTGCCACCAGCAAAGCGACAGGGGGCCAAGAGACCCAGTACTTC. As protein: CATSKATGGQETQYF. Based on the CDR3 plus reference TRBV15 and TRBJ2-5, the full variable domain is DAMVIQNPRYQVTQFGKPVTLSCSQTLNHNVMYWYQQKSSQAPKLLFHYYDKDFNNEADTPDNFQSRRPNTSFCFLDIRSPGLGDTAMYLCATSKATGGQETQYFGPGTRLLVL.

The chain recombines TRBV29-1 with TRBJ1-1; tentative D call: TRBD1 (5 bases). The CDR3 runs 11 residues. Germline assignment: CDR1 SQVTM and CDR2 ANQGSEA. Trimming removed 7 bases from V and 10 bases from J, with 16 bases in between. The CDR3 DNA reads TGCAGCGCCGGGACGGGGGATCGAGCTTTCTTT. Its translation is CSAGTGDRAFF.

The CDR3 nucleotides read TGTGCCAGTAGCCCAACGGGAGGGGTTCAGCCCCAGCATTTT. Protein: CASSPTGGVQPQHF. The V and J genes are TRBV19 and TRBJ1-5; a possible D gene is TRBD1 (5 bases). CDR3 length: 14 amino acids. Germline V CDR1 and CDR2: LNHDA, SQIVND (reference sequence). V lost 6 bases and J lost 6, with 15 bases in between.

This chain uses TRBV5-1 with TRBJ2-1, with TRBD1 matching 10 bases. In germline, CDR1 is SGHRS, CDR2 YFSETQ. The J segment lost 5 bases and the V segment lost 5 bases, leaving 4 bases of the junction unmatched. The CDR3 runs to 14 residues. The CDR3 region has the DNA TGCGCCAGCAGTTCCGGGACAGGGGACAATGAGCAGTTCTTC. Translation: CASSSGTGDNEQFF.

This chain links TRBV3-1 (or the pseudogene TRBV3-2) with TRBJ2-7, with D possibly being TRBD1 (7 bases). This CDR3 comprises 14 residues. Trimming left V 8 bases short and J 1 base short, with 15 bases between. Per the germline V gene, CDR1 is LGHDT and CDR2 is YNNKEL (reference sequence). The CDR3: CASRGGGLSYEQYF. The CDR3 region has the DNA TGTGCCAGCCGAGGGGGCGGACTATCCTACGAGCAGTACTTC.

The chain is built from TRBV5-1 and TRBJ1-1; D gene uncertain. The V gene lost 0 bases and the J gene lost 1 base, with 13 bases spanning the gap. Germline V gene lookup returns CDR1 SGHRS and CDR2 YFSETQ. The CDR3 is made up of 16 amino acids. DNA for the CDR3: TGCGCCAGCAGCTTGGGGTCCCAGACGGGGAACACTGAAGCTTTCTTT. Residues: CASSLGSQTGNTEAFF. Drawing the rest from reference TRBV5-1 and TRBJ1-1, the complete variable domain is KAGVTQTPRYLIKTRGQQVTLSCSPISGHRSVSWYQQTPGQGLQFLFEYFSETQRNKGNFPGRFSGRQFSNSRSEMNVSTLELGDSALYLCASSLGSQTGNTEAFFGQGTRLTVV.

The chain links TRBV19 to TRBJ1-2; D might be TRBD1 (5 bases). V was shortened by 6 bases and J by 8 bases, with 25 bases between the two germline ends. The CDR3 spans 16 residues. Germline V gene sequence: CDR1 LNHDA, CDR2 SQIVND (reference sequence). The CDR3 nucleotides are TGTGCCAGTAGAAGATTGGACGGGACTGCCCTTTGGGGCTACACCTTC. It translates to CASRRLDGTALWGYTF.

This clone was detected only a few times. V usage is TRBV27 and J usage is TRBJ2-1; D is perhaps TRBD2 (5 bases). The germline V gene encodes CDR1 MNHEY and CDR2 SMNVEV (reference sequence). The CDR3 runs to 16 residues. Trimming removed 0 bases from V and 8 bases from J, with 17 bases in between. The CDR3 DNA sequence: TGTGCCAGCAGTTTATCGGGAGCGGCCAAGGTTCATGAGCAGTTCTTC. Protein sequence: CASSLSGAAKVHEQFF.

The J gene is TRBJ2-1, the V gene TRBV2; 7 nucleotides agree with TRBD2. This CDR3 is built from 15 residues. V dropped 4 bases and J dropped 14; count of bases not matched to a gene: 17. Germline V lookup: CDR1 SNHLY, CDR2 FYNNEI. The CDR3 sequence: CASSVSSLGGGGEFF. In DNA, the CDR3 is TGTGCCAGCAGTGTGAGCTCCCTTGGCGGGGGTGGGGAGTTCTTC.

The genes are TRBV5-6 and TRBJ1-6; TRBD1 aligns across 9 bases. Germline V gives CDR1 SGHDT, CDR2 YYEEEE. Trimming at V came to 3 bases and at J to 13 bases, leaving 8 bases not matched to a gene. CDR3 size: 14 residues. The CDR3 DNA sequence: TGTGCCAGCAGCTCGGACAGGGGAAAAAATCCCCTCCACTTT. Translating it yields CASSSDRGKNPLHF.

The J gene is TRBJ1-4, the V gene TRBV7-9; D gene uncertain. Germline V CDR1 and CDR2: SEHNR, FQNEAQ (reference sequence). V was clipped by 1 base and J by 5 bases, with 14 bases between them. This CDR3 is 16 amino acids long. The CDR3 nucleotides read TGTGCCAGCAGCTTAGGTGTTGGCGGAGTAAATGAAAAACTGTTTTTT. Protein: CASSLGVGGVNEKLFF.

This rearrangement joins TRBV5-1 to TRBJ2-7, with 10 positions matching TRBD1. The CDR3 consists of 16 residues. Germline V gene sequence: CDR1 SGHRS, CDR2 YFSETQ. The J segment lost 3 bases and the V segment lost 1 base, leaving 7 bases of the junction unmatched. CDR3 in amino acids: CASSLSIDRGLYEQYF. CDR3 nucleotides: TGCGCCAGCAGCTTGAGTATCGACAGGGGGCTCTACGAGCAGTACTTC.

V gene TRBV12-3 or TRBV12-4 combines with J gene TRBJ2-1, with unresolved D. The V and J ends lost 6 bases and 10 bases respectively, with 10 bases between them. This CDR3 contains 11 residues. CDR3 protein: CASSLVLEQFF. The CDR3 DNA reads TGTGCCAGCAGCCTAGTGCTGGAGCAGTTCTTC.

The chain employs TRBV3-1 (or the pseudogene TRBV3-2) and TRBJ2-2; unclear D gene. The CDR3 is 13 residues long. Per the germline V gene, CDR1 is LGHDT and CDR2 is YNNKEL (reference sequence). V was cut by 4 bases and J by 3 bases, with 6 bases left in between. Here the CDR3 reads CASSPRYTGELFF. Written as DNA, the CDR3 is TGTGCCAGCAGCCCCCGTTACACCGGGGAGCTGTTTTTT.

The chain couples TRBV3-1 (or the pseudogene TRBV3-2) to TRBJ2-5; TRBD2 might be the D (6 bases). V lost 0 bases, J lost 4 bases, and 21 bases lay in between. Looked up from germline, CDR1 is LGHDT and CDR2 is YNNKEL (reference sequence). CDR3 length: 18 amino acids. CDR3 residues: CASSQEFGRRRGGETQYF. The CDR3 bases are TGTGCCAGCAGCCAAGAATTTGGGAGACGGCGGGGTGGAGAGACCCAGTACTTC.

This clone was recorded only once. This sequence joins TRBV5-1 and TRBJ1-1, with 10 bases lining up with TRBD1. The junction had 8 bases not matched to a gene; V was cut back by 3 bases and J by 0 bases. This CDR3 comprises 17 residues. CDR1 SGHRS and CDR2 YFSETQ come from the germline V gene. The CDR3 nucleotides are TGCGCCAGCAGCTCCTGGACAGGGGGGCCTATGAACACTGAAGCTTTCTTT. Protein sequence: CASSSWTGGPMNTEAFF.

CDR3 residues: CASSLVGGLGETQYF. The CDR3 bases are TGTGCCAGCAGCTTAGTAGGGGGCTTAGGGGAGACCCAGTACTTC. The chain has TRBV7-9 and TRBJ2-5; TRBD1 aligns across 7 bases. Trimming removed 1 base from V and 5 bases from J; junction bases left unmatched: 7. The length of the CDR3 is 15 residues. Germline V gene sequence: CDR1 SEHNR, CDR2 FQNEAQ (reference sequence). The variable domain in full, completed from reference TRBV7-9 and TRBJ2-5, reads DTGVSQNPRHKITKRGQNVTFRCDPISEHNRLYWYRQTLGQGPEFLTYFQNEAQLEKSRLLSDRFSAERPKGSFSTLEIQRTEQGDSAMYLCASSLVGGLGETQYFGPGTRLLVL.

The chain carries TRBV7-3 and TRBJ2-6, with D unclear. This CDR3 region has 15 residues. V was pared by 2 bases and J by 2 bases, with 7 bases between. Looked up from germline, CDR1 is SGHTA and CDR2 is FQGTGA. The CDR3: CASSLDGAGANVLTF. CDR3 DNA: TGTGCCAGCAGCTTAGACGGAGCTGGGGCCAACGTCCTGACTTTC.

This chain links TRBV5-1 with TRBJ1-5; 7 bases fit TRBD1. The germline V gene has CDR1 SGHRS and CDR2 YFSETQ. The J segment lost 1 base and the V segment lost 4 bases, leaving 5 bases of the junction unmatched. The CDR3 spans 15 residues. In DNA form, the CDR3 reads TGCGCCAGCAGCATGACAGGGTTGAGCAATCAGCCCCAGCATTTT. Protein product: CASSMTGLSNQPQHF.

This clone was found a few times. The CDR3 bases are TGTGCCAGCAGCCTCCCCCCGGGACTAGCGGGAGCCGAGCAGTACTTC. Translation gives CASSLPPGLAGAEQYF. V usage is TRBV7-8 and J usage is TRBJ2-7; 14 bases map to TRBD2. The CDR3 covers 16 residues. J was trimmed by 6 bases and V by 5 bases; bases with no gene match: 9. CDR1 is SGHVS and CDR2 is FQNEAQ in the germline V gene.

This clone was counted between two and nine times. The J gene is TRBJ2-2, the V gene TRBV4-1; unclear D gene. Germline CDR1 is MGHRA and CDR2 is YSYEKL. Trimming took 2 bases from V and 6 from J, leaving 13 bases between them. The CDR3 is 15 residues long. CDR3 amino acids: CASSQLTTWSGELFF. The CDR3 region has the DNA TGCGCCAGCAGCCAACTAACTACCTGGTCCGGGGAGCTGTTTTTT.

This clone has just one count. V gene TRBV11-3 combines with J gene TRBJ2-7; TRBD1 might be the D (5 bases). The germline V and J ends were trimmed by 1 base and 4 bases, with 17 bases remaining between them. From germline, CDR1 is SGHNT and CDR2 YENEEA. The CDR3 runs 16 residues. CDR3 sequence: CASSLGPPEAGYEQYF. The CDR3 nucleotides are TGTGCCAGCAGCTTAGGACCCCCCGAGGCAGGGTACGAGCAGTACTTC. The variable domain in full, with the rest retrieved from reference TRBV11-3 and TRBJ2-7, is EAGVVQSPRYKIIEKKQPVAFWCNPISGHNTLYWYLQNLGQGPELLIRYENEEAVDDSQLPKDRFSAERLKGVDSTLKIQPAELGDSAVYLCASSLGPPEAGYEQYFGPGTRLTVT.